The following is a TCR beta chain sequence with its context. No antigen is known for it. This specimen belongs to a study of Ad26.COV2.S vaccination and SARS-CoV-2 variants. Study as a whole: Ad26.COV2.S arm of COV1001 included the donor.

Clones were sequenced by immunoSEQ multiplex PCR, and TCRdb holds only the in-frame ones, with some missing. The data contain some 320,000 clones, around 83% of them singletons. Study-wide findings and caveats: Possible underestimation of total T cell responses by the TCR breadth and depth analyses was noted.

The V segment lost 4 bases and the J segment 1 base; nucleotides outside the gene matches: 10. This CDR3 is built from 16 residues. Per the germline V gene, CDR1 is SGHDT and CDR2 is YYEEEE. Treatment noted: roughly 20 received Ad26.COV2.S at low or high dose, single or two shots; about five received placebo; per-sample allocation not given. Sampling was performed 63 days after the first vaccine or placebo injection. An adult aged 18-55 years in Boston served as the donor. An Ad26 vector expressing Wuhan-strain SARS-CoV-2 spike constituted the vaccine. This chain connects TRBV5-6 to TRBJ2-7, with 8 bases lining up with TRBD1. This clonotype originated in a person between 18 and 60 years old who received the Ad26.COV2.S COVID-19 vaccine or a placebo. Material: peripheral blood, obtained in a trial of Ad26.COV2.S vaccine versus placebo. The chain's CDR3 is CASSPGTGFNSYEQYF. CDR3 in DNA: TGTGCCAGCAGCCCCGGGACAGGATTTAATTCCTACGAGCAGTACTTC. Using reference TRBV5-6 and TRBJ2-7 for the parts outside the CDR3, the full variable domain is DAGVTQSPTHLIKTRGQQVTLRCSPKSGHDTVSWYQQALGQGPQFIFQYYEEEERQRGNFPDRFSGHQFPNYSSELNVNALLLGDSALYLCASSPGTGFNSYEQYFGPGTRLTVT.